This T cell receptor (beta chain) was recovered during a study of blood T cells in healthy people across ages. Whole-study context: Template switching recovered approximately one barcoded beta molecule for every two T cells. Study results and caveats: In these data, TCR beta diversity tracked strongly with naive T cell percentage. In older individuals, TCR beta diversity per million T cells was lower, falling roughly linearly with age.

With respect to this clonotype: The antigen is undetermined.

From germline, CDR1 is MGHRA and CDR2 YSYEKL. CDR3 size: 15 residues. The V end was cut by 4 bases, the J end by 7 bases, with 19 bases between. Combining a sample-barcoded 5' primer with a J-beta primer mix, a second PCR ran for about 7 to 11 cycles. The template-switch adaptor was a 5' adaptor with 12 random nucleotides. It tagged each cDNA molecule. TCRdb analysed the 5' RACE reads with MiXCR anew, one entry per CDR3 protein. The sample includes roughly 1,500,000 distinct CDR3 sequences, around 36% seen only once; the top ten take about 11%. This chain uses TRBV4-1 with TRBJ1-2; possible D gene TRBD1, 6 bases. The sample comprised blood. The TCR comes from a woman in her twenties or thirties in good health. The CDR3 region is CASSPPQGFYGGYTF. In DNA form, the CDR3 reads TGCGCCAGCAGCCCCCCCCAGGGGTTCTACGGTGGCTACACCTTC.